This T cell receptor beta chain was captured by sequencing in a study of T cells after posttransplantation cyclophosphamide. General study results and limits: Blood and skin or GI T cell repertoires showed limited TRB overlap.

In regard to this clone: Its specificity is not known.

Generated by immunoSEQ multiplex PCR, the TCRdb table keeps only in-frame clones and is missing some. The sample has approximately 47,000 clones; almost 95% are singletons. This TCR was sampled from a woman aged 45-60 years in good health and a related stem cell transplant donor. Sequenced sample: PBMCs.

The CDR3 spells CASNTPRGGGRYEQYF. In nucleotides, the CDR3 is TGTGCCAGCAACACTCCTCGGGGAGGGGGTCGTTACGAGCAGTACTTC. V is TRBV7-9 and J is TRBJ2-5; the D gene is possibly TRBD2 (7 bases). The end of the DNA fits TRBJ2-7 better, so the J call may be wrong. Germline V gene data show CDR1 as SEHNR and CDR2 as FQNEAQ (reference sequence). The CDR3 sequence is 16 residues long.